This T cell receptor beta chain comes out of a study of regulatory T cells in long-lasting Graves disease. With 0 bases removed from V and 5 bases from J, the gap between germline ends came to 11 bases. The CDR3 contains 14 residues. Germline V lookup: CDR1 MGHRA, CDR2 YSYEKL. Libraries of TCR beta came from iRepertoire HTBI primers plus Arm-PCR of CDR3 regions. Each CDR3 protein gets one entry after TCRdb re-called the multiplex PCR reads with MiXCR. The data contain about 660,000 distinct CDR3 sequences, 25% to 35% of them singletons. As regards this clonotype: Its antigen is not identified.

As to time point: persistent/refractory GD, antithyroid drugs over 5 years with positive TRAb. PBMC-derived RNA was used for the TCR library. American Thyroid Association guidelines were used to diagnose Graves' disease. Study observations and caveats: Persistent disease was associated with favored TRBV28 usage and with favored use of TRBJ1-2 and TRBJ2-5. Persistent Graves' patients showed a TCR diversity that was lower than that of newly diagnosed ones.

This chain joins TRBV4-1 and TRBJ2-7, with D unclear. This specimen consisted of peripheral blood mononuclear cells (PBMCs), obtained when the disease was refractory, from a patient treated with antithyroid drugs. This receptor was obtained from a female donor with Graves disease. The CDR3: CASSQERTPDEQYF. CDR3 coding DNA: TGCGCCAGCAGCCAAGAGCGGACCCCTGACGAGCAGTACTTC.